This TCR beta chain was captured by sequencing in a study of blood T cell repertoires in COVID-19. Study at large: Samples of COVID-19 (acute and convalescent) were obtained from the United States, Italy and Spain.

The Seattle patients, enrolled during active infection, were followed longitudinally. The CDR3 is 14 amino acids. The V and J ends lost 5 bases and 8 bases, in that order; junction bases with no gene match: 6. Germline CDR1 reads SGHNT; CDR2 reads YYREEE (reference sequence). In the study's own analysis: Scientists estimated how many nucleated cells there were by amplifying reference gene primers. Some clones are missing from TCRdb's copy, which holds only in-frame ones; the method was immunoSEQ multiplex PCR. That table supplies the V and J calls and clone size; D and trimming were determined from the DNA. The repertoire holds nearly 70,000 clones, 87% seen once, with about 3% in the top ten.

The sequenced material came from peripheral blood. The V gene is TRBV5-4, the J gene TRBJ2-1; 11 nucleotides align to TRBD2. The TCR was taken from a woman aged 50 to 60 with COVID-19, enrolled during active disease. CDR3 coding DNA: TGTGCCAGCAGAAGAACTAGCGGGAGCTATGAGCAGTTCTTC. Amino acid sequence: CASRRTSGSYEQFF.